Detailed here is one T cell receptor (beta chain). Using immunoSEQ multiplex PCR, the repertoire was profiled, and TCRdb retains in-frame clones only, with some absent. Of a few hundred thousand clones detected, approximately 88% appear once; the ten largest clones hold about 9.8%. Those who participated ranged in age from about 18 to 89 years and resided in some 24 US areas. Cohort 3 recovery required two negative PCRs, clearance, or symptom resolution. This entry is derived from a study of blood T cell repertoires in COVID-19. The source material was PBMCs or T cells enriched from blood (not recorded which). This sequence was found in a woman aged 18-29 years who had recovered from COVID-19.

CDR3: CASSTLRQGQETQYF. CDR3 sequence (DNA): TGTGCCAGTAGTACCCTGAGACAGGGACAAGAGACCCAGTACTTC. The chain carries TRBV19 and TRBJ2-5; TRBD1 aligns across 7 bases. This CDR3 comprises 15 residues. Germline V CDR1 and CDR2: LNHDA, SQIVND (reference sequence). V trimming: 4 bases; J trimming: 2 bases; junction bases outside the gene matches: 7.